These 21 T cell receptor beta chains originate from one sample sequenced in a study of technical replicates of blood from a handful of donors. Assay: immunoSEQ multiplex PCR; the TCRdb copy retains only in-frame clones and omits some. The table lists under 80,000 clones, nearly 98% of them singletons. The specimen was T cells isolated from PBMCs. The receptors derive from a human donor in good health.

The chain links TRBV2 to TRBJ1-5; TRBD1 agrees at 9 bases. The CDR3 sequence is 16 residues long. CDR1 and CDR2 from the germline V gene are SNHLY and FYNNEI. With 6 bases clipped from V and 1 base from J, the junction kept 7 bases outside the gene matches. The CDR3 sequence is CASRVQGAASNQPQHF. DNA of the CDR3: TGTGCCAGCAGAGTACAGGGGGCGGCGAGCAATCAGCCCCAGCATTTT.

The V gene is TRBV5-1, the J gene TRBJ1-1; 10 positions match TRBD1. The CDR3 consists of 14 residues. Germline CDR1 and CDR2: SGHRS and YFSETQ. V lost 2 bases, J lost 4 bases, and 2 bases stayed unmatched. The CDR3, as DNA: TGCGCCAGCAGCTTTGGGACAGGGGCCACTGAAGCTTTCTTT. Translating gives CASSFGTGATEAFF.

The genes are TRBV5-1 and TRBJ2-7; 7 nucleotides align to TRBD1. V lost 5 bases to trimming and J lost 6 bases; unmatched junction nucleotides: 11. Germline CDR1 is SGHRS and CDR2 is YFSETQ. This CDR3 comprises 14 residues. The CDR3 spells CASSTTGSGVEQYF. The DNA of the CDR3 is TGCGCCAGCAGTACGACAGGGTCGGGTGTCGAGCAGTACTTC. The variable domain in full, completed from reference TRBV5-1 and TRBJ2-7, reads KAGVTQTPRYLIKTRGQQVTLSCSPISGHRSVSWYQQTPGQGLQFLFEYFSETQRNKGNFPGRFSGRQFSNSRSEMNVSTLELGDSALYLCASSTTGSGVEQYFGPGTRLTVT.

The chain joins TRBV7-9 to TRBJ2-1; the match to TRBD2 covers 14 bases. Germline V gene lookup returns CDR1 SEHNR and CDR2 FQNEAQ (reference sequence). With V trimmed by 4 bases and J by 4 bases, 6 bases remained unmatched. The length of the CDR3 is 17 residues. For the CDR3, the DNA is TGTGCCAGCAGCTCCGGGACTAGCGGGAGTTTGTACAATGAGCAGTTCTTC. Its protein product is CASSSGTSGSLYNEQFF.

CDR3 sequence: CASTRESSYNEQFF. DNA for the CDR3: TGCGCCAGCACTCGGGAGAGCTCCTACAATGAGCAGTTCTTC. The chain carries TRBV5-1 and TRBJ2-1; possibly TRBD2 for D (6 bases). This CDR3 comprises 14 residues. V was cut by 6 bases and J by 0 bases, with 10 bases left in between. CDR1 and CDR2 from the germline V gene are SGHRS and YFSETQ.

The gene calls are TRBV11-2 and TRBJ1-2, with 7 bases aligning to TRBD1. The V gene end was trimmed by 2 bases and the J gene end by 6 bases; junction bases not matched to a gene: 6. CDR1 is SGHAT and CDR2 is FQNNGV in the germline V gene. CDR3 length: 14 residues. In DNA, the CDR3 is TGTGCCAGCAGCTTAAACAGGGGTTCTGATGGCTACACCTTC. As protein: CASSLNRGSDGYTF.

The V call is TRBV6-5, the J call TRBJ2-7; 8 bases agree with TRBD1. Losses at the gene ends were 2 bases for V and 6 bases for J; bases not matched to a gene: 6. The CDR3 contains 14 residues. Germline V gene data show CDR1 as MNHEY and CDR2 as SVGAGI. Here the CDR3 reads CASSYRDRLSEQYF. CDR3 in DNA: TGTGCCAGCAGTTACCGGGACAGGCTTTCCGAGCAGTACTTC.

The chain recombines TRBV4-1 with TRBJ2-1; 15 bases fit TRBD2. This CDR3 region has 15 residues. Germline V CDR1 and CDR2: MGHRA, YSYEKL. J lost 9 bases, V lost 2 bases, and 2 bases had no gene match. The CDR3 sequence is CASSQTGLAGGEQFF. The CDR3 DNA sequence: TGCGCCAGCAGCCAAACGGGACTAGCGGGAGGTGAGCAGTTCTTC.

J is TRBJ1-5 and V is TRBV5-8; D gene ambiguous. The length of the CDR3 is 12 residues. Trimming stripped 1 base from V and 8 bases from J, with 7 bases between. Germline CDR1 and CDR2: SGHTS and YDEGEE. Here the CDR3 DNA reads TGTGCCAGCAGCTTGCGGGTCAAGCCCCAGCATTTT. Translation: CASSLRVKPQHF.

This chain connects TRBV6-6 to TRBJ1-1; D is unresolved. Trimming shortened V by 5 bases and J by 1 base, and 8 bases separated the two germline ends. The length of the CDR3 is 13 residues. Germline values: CDR1 MNHNY, CDR2 SVGAGI (reference sequence). DNA of the CDR3: TGTGCCAGCAGTGTAACATCGAACACTGAAGCTTTCTTT. Translation: CASSVTSNTEAFF.

The chain recombines TRBV28 with TRBJ1-1, with 7 bases aligning to TRBD1. V lost 3 bases, J lost 5 bases, and 3 bases stayed unmatched. Germline values: CDR1 MDHEN, CDR2 SYDVKM. This CDR3 is 13 amino acids long. The CDR3 sequence: CASSFRGATEAFF. DNA of the CDR3: TGTGCCAGCAGTTTCAGGGGGGCTACTGAAGCTTTCTTT.

The rearrangement links TRBV5-1 to TRBJ2-3; D perhaps matches TRBD2 (6 bases). Germline V gene data show CDR1 as SGHRS and CDR2 as YFSETQ. The CDR3 is 14 residues long. Trimming shortened V by 7 bases and J by 0 bases, and 12 bases separated the two germline ends. The chain's CDR3 is CASYVRDSTDTQYF. The DNA of the CDR3 is TGCGCCAGCTATGTGCGGGACAGCACAGATACGCAGTATTTT.

This clone has only one observation. CDR3 nucleotides: TGTGCCAGCAGTAGCCCGCAGGGAGGTGACACTGAAGCTTTCTTT. Translating it yields CASSSPQGGDTEAFF. V and J are TRBV25-1 and TRBJ1-1; TRBD1 is a possible D gene (5 bases). CDR1 and CDR2 (germline): MGHDK, SYGVNS. The CDR3 covers 15 residues. Trimming removed 5 bases from V and 3 bases from J, with 16 bases in between.

This clone showed up just once. The chain carries TRBV18 and TRBJ2-1; D not resolved. The CDR3 contains 15 residues. Germline-derived CDR1 and CDR2 are KGHSH and LQKENI. V lost 0 bases to trimming and J lost 5 bases, with 11 bases between them. The CDR3 loop is CASSPPAYYDNEQFF. CDR3 bases: TGTGCCAGCTCACCACCAGCATACTACGACAATGAGCAGTTCTTC.

The chain has TRBV2 and TRBJ2-5, with D possibly being TRBD1 (6 bases). Germline V gives CDR1 SNHLY, CDR2 FYNNEI. The V end lost 10 bases, the J end lost 2 bases, and 14 bases lay between the germline ends. The CDR3 length is 13 residues. CDR3 protein: CAITGIVQETQYF. The CDR3 bases are TGTGCCATCACAGGGATAGTACAAGAGACCCAGTACTTC.

The gene calls are TRBV27 and TRBJ2-7; D is unclear. Trimming took off 1 base at V and 5 bases at J, with 12 bases between the two ends. The germline CDR1 and CDR2 sequences are MNHEY and SMNVEV (reference sequence). This CDR3 is built from 14 residues. CDR3 DNA sequence: TGTGCCAGCAGTTTATTTGCAGGCTGGGACGAGCAGTACTTC. It codes for CASSLFAGWDEQYF.

The J gene is TRBJ2-5, the V gene TRBV10-2; 9 bases agree with TRBD2. The germline gives CDR1 WSHSY, CDR2 SAAADI. This CDR3 region has 16 residues. V shed 7 bases, J shed 5 bases, and the junction held 14 bases outside the gene matches. The DNA of the CDR3 is TGCGCCAGCACTGGGATAGCGGGGGTTGCGCGTGAGACCCAGTACTTC. It is translated as CASTGIAGVARETQYF.

V is TRBV25-1 and J is TRBJ1-4; D might be TRBD1 (6 bases). V dropped 6 bases and J dropped 7 bases, with 12 bases sitting between them. Germline CDR1 reads MGHDK; CDR2 reads SYGVNS. The CDR3 totals 13 residues. The CDR3 reads CASRGRGGEKLFF. The CDR3 region has the DNA TGTGCCAGCAGGGGCAGGGGTGGTGAAAAACTGTTTTTT.

V and J are TRBV9 and TRBJ2-2; 7 bases line up with TRBD1. V was pared by 4 bases and J by 3 bases, with 6 bases of the junction left unmatched. This CDR3 is built from 15 residues. Germline V lookup: CDR1 SGDLS, CDR2 YYNGEE. In DNA form, the CDR3 reads TGTGCCAGCAGCTCCAGACAGGGACACACCGGGGAGCTGTTTTTT. It translates to CASSSRQGHTGELFF.

This chain joins TRBV7-9 and TRBJ2-7, with D perhaps TRBD1 (6 bases). With 1 base removed from V and 2 bases from J, the gap between germline ends came to 12 bases. The germline CDR1 and CDR2 sequences are SEHNR and FQNEAQ (reference sequence). The CDR3 runs 15 residues. The CDR3 DNA follows: TGTGCCAGCAGCTTAGTCATTCAGGGGCCCTACGAGCAGTACTTC. It codes for CASSLVIQGPYEQYF.

This rearrangement joins TRBV2 to TRBJ1-1; 10 bases map to TRBD1. The CDR3 runs 13 residues. V lost 5 bases, J lost 10 bases, and 7 bases stayed unmatched. From germline, CDR1 is SNHLY and CDR2 FYNNEI. CDR3 sequence (DNA): TGTGCCAGCAGTTCTAGACAGGGGGCGGGAGCTTTCTTT. Amino acid sequence: CASSSRQGAGAFF.